The clone carrying this T cell receptor (beta chain) was counted ten times or more. The antigen is not known. The record originates from a study of glioma-infiltrating T cells. The CDR3 consists of 14 residues. Germline V CDR1 and CDR2: LGHNA, YSLEER. V was pared by 3 bases and J by 4 bases, with 4 bases of the junction left unmatched. Using RNA template, CDR3s of TCR alpha and beta were amplified with iRepertoire arm-PCR. TCRdb ran MiXCR on the multiplex PCR reads and lists one entry per CDR3 protein. Of 95,000 to 110,000 distinct CDR3 sequences in the sample, approximately 28% were seen once. Study outcomes and limitations: Non-neoplastic patients had below-expected tissue-blood divergence, while all gliomas exceeded expectation. Only very few CDR3 sequences appeared in both tissue and blood.

The gene calls are TRBV4-3 and TRBJ1-1, with TRBD1 matching over 8 bases. Sequenced sample: glioma tissue, nonneoplastic brain tissue, or PBMCs (not recorded which). The TCR originated in a human donor with low-grade glioma or glioblastoma, undergoing nonglioma brain surgery, or in good health (not recorded which). DNA of the CDR3: TGCGCCAGCAGCCAGTACAGGGGGAGCACTGAAGCTTTCTTT. It encodes CASSQYRGSTEAFF.